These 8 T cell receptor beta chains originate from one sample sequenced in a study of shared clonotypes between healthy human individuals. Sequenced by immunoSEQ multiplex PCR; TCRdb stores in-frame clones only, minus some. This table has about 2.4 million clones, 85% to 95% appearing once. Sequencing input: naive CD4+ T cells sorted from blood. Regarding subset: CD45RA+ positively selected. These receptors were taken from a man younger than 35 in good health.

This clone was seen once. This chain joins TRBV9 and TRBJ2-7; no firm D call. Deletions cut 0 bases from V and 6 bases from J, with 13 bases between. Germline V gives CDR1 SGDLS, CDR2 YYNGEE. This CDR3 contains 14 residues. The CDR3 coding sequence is TGTGCCAGCAGCGTAGATGTCGCAGGTCTCGAGCAGTACTTC. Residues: CASSVDVAGLEQYF.

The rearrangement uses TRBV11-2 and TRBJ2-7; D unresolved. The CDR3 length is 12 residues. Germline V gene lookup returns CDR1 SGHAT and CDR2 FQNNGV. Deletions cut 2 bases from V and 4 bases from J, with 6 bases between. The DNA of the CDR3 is TGTGCCAGCAGCTTAACGGTATACGAGCAGTACTTC. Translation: CASSLTVYEQYF.

The CDR3 DNA is TGTGCCAGCAGCGGGGGACTAGACTACTACAATGAGCAGTTCTTC. Translation gives CASSGGLDYYNEQFF. The chain has TRBV9 and TRBJ2-1; 8 bases align to TRBD2. The CDR3 is 15 residues long. Losses at the gene ends were 3 bases for V and 3 bases for J; bases not matched to a gene: 5. The germline V gene encodes CDR1 SGDLS and CDR2 YYNGEE. The complete variable domain, with remaining parts taken from reference TRBV9 and TRBJ2-1, reads DSGVTQTPKHLITATGQRVTLRCSPRSGDLSVYWYQQSLDQGLQFLIQYYNGEERAKGNILERFSAQQFPDLHSELNLSSLELGDSALYFCASSGGLDYYNEQFFGPGTRLTVL.

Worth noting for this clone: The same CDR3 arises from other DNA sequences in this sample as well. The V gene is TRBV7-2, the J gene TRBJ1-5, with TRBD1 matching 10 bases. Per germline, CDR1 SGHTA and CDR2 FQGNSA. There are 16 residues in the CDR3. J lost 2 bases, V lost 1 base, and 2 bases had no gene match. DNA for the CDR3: TGTGCCAGCAGCTTAGTAGGGACAGGGGGCAATCAGCCCCAGCATTTT. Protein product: CASSLVGTGGNQPQHF.

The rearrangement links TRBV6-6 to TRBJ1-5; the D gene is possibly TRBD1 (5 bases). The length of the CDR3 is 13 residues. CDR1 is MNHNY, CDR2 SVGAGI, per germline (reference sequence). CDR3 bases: TGTGCTACTGGAGGGGCTGGCAATCAGCCCCAGCATTTT. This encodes CATGGAGNQPQHF.

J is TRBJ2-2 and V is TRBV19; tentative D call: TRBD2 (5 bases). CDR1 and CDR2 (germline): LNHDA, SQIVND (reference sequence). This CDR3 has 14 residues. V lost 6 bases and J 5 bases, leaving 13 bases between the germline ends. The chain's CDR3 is CASRRGSVTGELFF. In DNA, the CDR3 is TGTGCCAGTAGACGAGGGTCTGTTACCGGGGAGCTGTTTTTT.

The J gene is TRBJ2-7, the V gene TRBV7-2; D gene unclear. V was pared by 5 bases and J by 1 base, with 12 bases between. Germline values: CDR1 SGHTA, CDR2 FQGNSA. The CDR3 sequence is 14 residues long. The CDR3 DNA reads TGTGCCAGCAGCCCCAATCTAGGGTCCTACGAGCAGTACTTC. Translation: CASSPNLGSYEQYF.

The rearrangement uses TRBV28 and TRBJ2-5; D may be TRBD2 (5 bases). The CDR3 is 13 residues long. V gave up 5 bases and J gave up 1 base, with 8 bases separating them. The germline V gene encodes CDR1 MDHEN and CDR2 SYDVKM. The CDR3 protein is CASSPGFQETQYF. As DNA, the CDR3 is TGTGCCAGCAGTCCGGGATTCCAAGAGACCCAGTACTTC.